This T cell receptor beta chain was documented in a study of CD8+ T cells in alopecia areata. As for the study in general: Twice a day, 5 to 10 mg of oral tofacitinib was administered to treated patients. A 6-month period off drug followed tofacitinib, which lasted 6 to 18 months.

Extracted from the samples, RNA was reverse transcribed into cDNA to serve as the sequencing template. Assay used: immunoSEQ multiplex PCR; TCRdb lists only in-frame clones, some missing. The sample yields 75,000 to 100,000 clones, roughly 47% seen once. Study findings and constraints: Clonality was higher in lesional than normal scalp, especially in alopecia totalis/universalis.

About this clone: As yet, its antigen is unknown.

Germline assignment: CDR1 GTSNPN and CDR2 SVGIG (reference sequence). This CDR3 is built from 14 residues. Between the trimmed V and J ends, which lost 8 bases and 5 bases, there was a span of 22 bases. The sample consisted of CD4+ T cells sorted from blood. The chain recombines TRBV30 with TRBJ2-7; the D is unclear. The sequence was obtained from a human donor with alopecia areata. CDR3 in DNA: TGTGCCGGTACCTCCGAGGCCTTGGGGAACGAGCAGTACTTC. This gives the protein CAGTSEALGNEQYF.